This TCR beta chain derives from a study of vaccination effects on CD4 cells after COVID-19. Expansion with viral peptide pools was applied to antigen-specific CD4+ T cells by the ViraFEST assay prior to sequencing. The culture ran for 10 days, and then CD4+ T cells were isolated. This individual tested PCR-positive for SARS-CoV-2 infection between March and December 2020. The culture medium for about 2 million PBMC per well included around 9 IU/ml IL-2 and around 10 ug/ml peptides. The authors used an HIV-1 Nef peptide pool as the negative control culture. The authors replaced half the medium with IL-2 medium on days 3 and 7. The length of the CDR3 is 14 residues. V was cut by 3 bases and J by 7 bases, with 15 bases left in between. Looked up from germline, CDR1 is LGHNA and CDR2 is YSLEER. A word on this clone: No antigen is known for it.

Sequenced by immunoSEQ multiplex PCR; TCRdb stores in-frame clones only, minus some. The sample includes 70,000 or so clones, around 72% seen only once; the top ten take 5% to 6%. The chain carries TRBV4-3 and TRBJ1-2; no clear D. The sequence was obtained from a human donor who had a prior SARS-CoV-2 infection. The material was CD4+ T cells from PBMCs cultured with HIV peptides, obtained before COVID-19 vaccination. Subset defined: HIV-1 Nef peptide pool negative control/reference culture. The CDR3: CASSQAFRTGGYTF. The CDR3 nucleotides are TGCGCCAGCAGCCAGGCATTTAGGACCGGTGGCTACACCTTC.